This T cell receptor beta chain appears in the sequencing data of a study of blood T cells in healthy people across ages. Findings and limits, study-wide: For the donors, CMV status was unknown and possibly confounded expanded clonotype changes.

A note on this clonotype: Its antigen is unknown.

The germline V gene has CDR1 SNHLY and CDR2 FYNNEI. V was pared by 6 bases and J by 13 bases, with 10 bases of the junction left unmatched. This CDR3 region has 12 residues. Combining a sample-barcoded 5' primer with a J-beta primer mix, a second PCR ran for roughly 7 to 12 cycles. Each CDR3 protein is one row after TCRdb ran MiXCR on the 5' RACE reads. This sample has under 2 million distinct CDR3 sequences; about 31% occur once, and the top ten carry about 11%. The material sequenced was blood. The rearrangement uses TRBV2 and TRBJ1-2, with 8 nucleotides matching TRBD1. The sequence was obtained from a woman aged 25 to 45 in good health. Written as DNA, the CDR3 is TGTGCCAGCAGGAAGGGACAGGAGGATCGCACCTTC. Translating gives CASRKGQEDRTF.